The T cell receptor beta chain under discussion was sequenced for a study of blood T cell repertoires in COVID-19. Study context: From the United States, Italy and Spain came samples of acute and convalescent COVID-19. Sources were T cells, B-cell-depleted T cells, or PBMCs; the material itself was cDNA or gDNA.

This clone has a single count. Trimming cost V 2 bases and J 3 bases; bases outside gene matches: 5. The CDR3 contains 15 residues. CDR1 and CDR2 (germline): MNHNY, SVGAGI (reference sequence). In the study's own analysis: Quantification of nucleated cells was approximated via reference gene primer amplification. Method: immunoSEQ multiplex PCR; TCRdb's copy keeps in-frame clones and lacks some. That table gives V, J and clone size, and the DNA gave D and trimming. The sample lists 280,000 or so clones; 89% were seen once. The source is a woman aged 55-69 years with acute or convalescent COVID-19. Sequenced input: peripheral blood. The chain recombines TRBV6-6 with TRBJ2-7; 9 positions agree with TRBD1. The CDR3 DNA is TGTGCCAGCAGTTACCCTAAGGACAGGGGCTACGAGCAGTACTTC. Translated, it gives CASSYPKDRGYEQYF.